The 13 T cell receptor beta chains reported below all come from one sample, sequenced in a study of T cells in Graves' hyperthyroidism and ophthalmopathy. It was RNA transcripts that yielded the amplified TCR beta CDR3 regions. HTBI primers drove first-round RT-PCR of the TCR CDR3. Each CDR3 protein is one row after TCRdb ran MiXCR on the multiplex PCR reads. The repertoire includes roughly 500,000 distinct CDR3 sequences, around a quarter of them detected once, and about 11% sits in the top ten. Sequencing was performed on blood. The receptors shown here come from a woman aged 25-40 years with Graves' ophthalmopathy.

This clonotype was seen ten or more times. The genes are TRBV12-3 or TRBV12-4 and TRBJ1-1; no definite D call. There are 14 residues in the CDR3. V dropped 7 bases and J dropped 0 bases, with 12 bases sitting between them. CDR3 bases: TGTGCCAGCACCCTACAGTCCATGAACACTGAAGCTTTCTTT. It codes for CASTLQSMNTEAFF.

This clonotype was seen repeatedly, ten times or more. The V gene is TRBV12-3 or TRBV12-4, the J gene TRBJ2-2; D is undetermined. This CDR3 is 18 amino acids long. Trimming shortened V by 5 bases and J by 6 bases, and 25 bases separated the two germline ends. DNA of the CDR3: TGTGCCAGCAGTCCCTTCCCCCACATGGACGCTGGGTCCGGGGAGCTGTTTTTT. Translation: CASSPFPHMDAGSGELFF.

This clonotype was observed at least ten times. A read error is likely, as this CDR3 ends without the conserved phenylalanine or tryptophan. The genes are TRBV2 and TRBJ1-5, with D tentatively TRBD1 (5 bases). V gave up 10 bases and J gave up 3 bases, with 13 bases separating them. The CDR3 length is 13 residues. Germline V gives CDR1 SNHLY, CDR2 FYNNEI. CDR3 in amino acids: CATSRGPNQPQHS. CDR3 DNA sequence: TGTGCCACCTCTAGGGGCCCCAATCAGCCCCAGCATTCT.

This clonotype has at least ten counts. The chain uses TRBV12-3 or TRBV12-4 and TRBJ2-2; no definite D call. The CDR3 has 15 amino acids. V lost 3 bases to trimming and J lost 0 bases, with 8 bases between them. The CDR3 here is CASSFLTTNTGELFF. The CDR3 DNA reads TGTGCCAGCAGTTTTTTGACAACGAACACCGGGGAGCTGTTTTTT.

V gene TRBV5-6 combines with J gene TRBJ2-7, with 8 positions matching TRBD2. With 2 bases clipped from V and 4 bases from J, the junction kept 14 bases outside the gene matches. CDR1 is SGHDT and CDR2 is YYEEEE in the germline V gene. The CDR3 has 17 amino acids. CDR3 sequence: CASSFGAQRGSRYEQYF. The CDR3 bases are TGTGCCAGCAGCTTCGGTGCGCAGCGGGGGAGCAGGTACGAGCAGTACTTC.

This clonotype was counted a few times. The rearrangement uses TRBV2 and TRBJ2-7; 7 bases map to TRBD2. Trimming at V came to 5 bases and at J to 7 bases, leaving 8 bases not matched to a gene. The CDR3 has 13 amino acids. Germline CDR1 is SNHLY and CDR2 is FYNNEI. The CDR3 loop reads CASSRNRGVEQYF. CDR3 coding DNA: TGTGCCAGCAGTCGCAATCGGGGGGTTGAGCAGTACTTC.

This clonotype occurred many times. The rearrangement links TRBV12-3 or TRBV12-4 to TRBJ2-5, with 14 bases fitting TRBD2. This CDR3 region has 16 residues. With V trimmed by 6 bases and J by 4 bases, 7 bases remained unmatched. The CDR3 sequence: CASSRETSGGVETQYF. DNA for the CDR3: TGTGCCAGCAGCCGGGAGACTAGCGGGGGGGTAGAGACCCAGTACTTC.

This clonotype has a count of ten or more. The CDR3 sequence is CSARVDDRNTEAFF. CDR3 in DNA: TGCAGTGCTAGAGTGGATGACAGGAACACTGAAGCTTTCTTT. This sequence joins TRBV20-1 and TRBJ1-1, with D possibly matching TRBD1 (5 bases). Deletions cut 1 base from V and 1 base from J, with 10 bases between. The CDR3 loop spans 14 amino acids. CDR1 is DFQATT and CDR2 is SNEGSKA in the germline V gene (reference sequence).

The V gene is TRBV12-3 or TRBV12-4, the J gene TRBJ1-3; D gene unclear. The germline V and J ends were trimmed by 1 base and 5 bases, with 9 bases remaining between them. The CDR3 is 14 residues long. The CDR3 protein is CASSLDQRRNTIYF. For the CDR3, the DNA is TGTGCCAGCAGTTTAGATCAGCGTAGAAACACCATATATTTT.

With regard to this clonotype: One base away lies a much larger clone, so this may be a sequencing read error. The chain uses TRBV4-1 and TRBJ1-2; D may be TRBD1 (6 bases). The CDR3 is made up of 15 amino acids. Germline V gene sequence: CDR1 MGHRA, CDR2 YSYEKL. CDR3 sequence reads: CASSHVRTDNYGFTF. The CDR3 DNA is TGCGCCAGCAGCCATGTCCGGACAGACAACTATGGCTTCACCTTC.

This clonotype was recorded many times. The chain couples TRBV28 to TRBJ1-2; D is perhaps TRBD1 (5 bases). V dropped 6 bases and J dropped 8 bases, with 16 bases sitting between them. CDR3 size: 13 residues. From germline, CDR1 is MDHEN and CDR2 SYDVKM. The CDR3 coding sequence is TGTGCCAGCAGAACCACAGGAAAACACGGCTACACCTTC. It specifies CASRTTGKHGYTF.

The CDR3 loop is CSASRLVQETQYF. The CDR3 DNA reads as TGCAGTGCTAGCCGGCTAGTCCAAGAGACCCAGTACTTC. The gene calls are TRBV20-1 and TRBJ2-5; no reliable D call. The CDR3 is made up of 13 amino acids. Trimming took off 3 bases at V and 1 base at J, with 9 bases between the two ends. CDR1 and CDR2 (germline): DFQATT, SNEGSKA (reference sequence).

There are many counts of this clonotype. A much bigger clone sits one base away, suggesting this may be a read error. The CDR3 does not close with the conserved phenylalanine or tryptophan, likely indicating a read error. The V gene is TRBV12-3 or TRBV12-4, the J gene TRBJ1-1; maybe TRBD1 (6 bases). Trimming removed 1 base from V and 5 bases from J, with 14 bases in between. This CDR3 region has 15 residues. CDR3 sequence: CASSLETGSWTEAFL. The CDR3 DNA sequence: TGTGCCAGCAGTTTAGAAACAGGGAGCTGGACTGAAGCTTTCCTT.